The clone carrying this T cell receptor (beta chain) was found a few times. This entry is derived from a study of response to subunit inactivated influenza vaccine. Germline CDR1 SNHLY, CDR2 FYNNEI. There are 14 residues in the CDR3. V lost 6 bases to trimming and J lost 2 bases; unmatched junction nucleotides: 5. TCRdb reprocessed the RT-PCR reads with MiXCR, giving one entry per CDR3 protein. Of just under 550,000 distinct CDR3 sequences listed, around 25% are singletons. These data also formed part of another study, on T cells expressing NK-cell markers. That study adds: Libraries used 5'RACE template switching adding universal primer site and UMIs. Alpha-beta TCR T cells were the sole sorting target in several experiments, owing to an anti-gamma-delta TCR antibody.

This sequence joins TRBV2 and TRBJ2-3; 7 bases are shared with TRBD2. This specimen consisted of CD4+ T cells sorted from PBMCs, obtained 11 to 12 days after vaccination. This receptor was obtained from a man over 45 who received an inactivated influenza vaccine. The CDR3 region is CASSVLAVTDTQYF. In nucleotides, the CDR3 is TGTGCCAGCAGCGTCCTAGCGGTCACAGATACGCAGTATTTT.